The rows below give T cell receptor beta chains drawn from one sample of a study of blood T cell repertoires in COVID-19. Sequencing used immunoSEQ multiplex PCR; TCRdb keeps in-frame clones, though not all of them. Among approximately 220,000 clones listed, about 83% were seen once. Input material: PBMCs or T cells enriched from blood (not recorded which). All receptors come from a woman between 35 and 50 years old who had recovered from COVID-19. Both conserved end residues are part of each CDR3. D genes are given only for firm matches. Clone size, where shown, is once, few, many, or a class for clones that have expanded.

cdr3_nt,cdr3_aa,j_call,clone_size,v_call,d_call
TGCAGCGTTGGGGAGTTTAACACCGGGGAGCTGTTTTTT,CSVGEFNTGELFF,TRBJ2-2,-,TRBV29-1,-
TGTGCCACCAGTGATCCGAGTAGGGGAAATGAGCAGTTCTTC,CATSDPSRGNEQFF,TRBJ2-1,once,TRBV24-1,-
TGTGCCAGTATGGGGACTAGCGGGAGTGATGAGCAGTTCTTC,CASMGTSGSDEQFF,TRBJ2-1,-,TRBV19,TRBD2
TGCGCCAGCAGCTCTTCCGGGGGACAGGGTTTTGAAAAACTGTTTTTT,CASSSSGGQGFEKLFF,TRBJ1-4,-,TRBV4-3,TRBD1
TGTGCCAGCAGCTTACGTGGCCTACAGGGCACGAGGAACACTGAAGCTTTCTTT,CASSLRGLQGTRNTEAFF,TRBJ1-1,-,TRBV7-2,-
TGTGCCAGCAGTGAGCCTAGCGGGAGGGCCGGGATAAACACCGGGGAGCTGTTTTTT,CASSEPSGRAGINTGELFF,TRBJ2-2,-,TRBV2,TRBD2
TGCGCCAGCAGCCAATCAGGCTGGTATACGCAGTATTTT,CASSQSGWYTQYF,TRBJ2-3,-,TRBV4-1,-
TGTGCCAGCAGCCACGGGGGGCGGGGCGGTGGAAACACCATATATTTT,CASSHGGRGGGNTIYF,TRBJ1-3,-,TRBV4-2,-
TGCAGCGTTGTGTTAGGGGCAACCTACAATGAGCAGTTCTTC,CSVVLGATYNEQFF,TRBJ2-1,-,TRBV29-1,-
TGTGCCAGCAGCCTCGGACTAGCGATCTACAATGAGCAGTTCTTC,CASSLGLAIYNEQFF,TRBJ2-1,-,TRBV7-2,TRBD2
TGTGCCAGCAGCACCGGGACAGGGTACTATGGCTACACCTTC,CASSTGTGYYGYTF,TRBJ1-2,few,TRBV7-2,TRBD1
TGTGCCAGCAGTCTGAGGGGACAGGGCCTAATGAACACTGAAGCTTTCTTT,CASSLRGQGLMNTEAFF,TRBJ1-1,-,TRBV28,TRBD1
TGTGCCAGCAGCTTCGAGCTGATCTCCGGGGATACGCAGTATTTT,CASSFELISGDTQYF,TRBJ2-3,-,TRBV5-4,-
TGTGCCAGCAGCTTTAGGGGGCAATCGATACATGAGCAGTTCTTC,CASSFRGQSIHEQFF,TRBJ2-1,-,TRBV7-2,TRBD1
TGTGCCAGCAGTTCGCTTGGGACACCTGGGGGCGAGACCCAGTACTTC,CASSSLGTPGGETQYF,TRBJ2-5,-,TRBV28,-
TGTGCCAGCAGCTTACTGAGTGAGCAGTTCTTC,CASSLLSEQFF,TRBJ2-1,-,TRBV7-9,-
TGCGCCAGCAGCCAAGTTTATGGGGGCCCTGGGGGATCACCCCTCCACTTT,CASSQVYGGPGGSPLHF,TRBJ1-6,once,TRBV4-1,-
TGTGCCAGCAGTGGACAGGGGAGGTTTTCTACGAATCAGCCCCAGCATTTT,CASSGQGRFSTNQPQHF,TRBJ1-5,-,TRBV2,TRBD1
TGTGCCAGCACCACCTCCGGGGGAGCCCAGCATTTT,CASTTSGGAQHF,TRBJ1-5,once,TRBV12-3/TRBV12-4,-
TGCACCAGCAGCCAAGATCCCGTAAGTCCTCAGGGGTACAATGAGCAGTTCTTC,CTSSQDPVSPQGYNEQFF,TRBJ2-1,-,TRBV1,-
TGCGCCAGCAGCCAACGTCTAGCAGGCCAAGAGACCCAGTACTTC,CASSQRLAGQETQYF,TRBJ2-5,-,TRBV4-1,-
TGTGCCAGCTCACCCCCGGGGATGGGCAATCAGCCCCAGCATTTT,CASSPPGMGNQPQHF,TRBJ1-5,once,TRBV18,-
TGCGCCAGCAGCTTCTCGGGACTAGCGGGATCGGTCACCGGGGAGCTGTTTTTT,CASSFSGLAGSVTGELFF,TRBJ2-2,-,TRBV5-1,TRBD2
TGTGCCAGCAGCTCAGGTTACAGAAACATTGAGGGCTACACCTTC,CASSSGYRNIEGYTF,TRBJ1-2,-,TRBV5-4,-
TGTGCTAGTGGCCTTCCACAGGGGCCCCTTATGAACACTGAAGCTTTCTTT,CASGLPQGPLMNTEAFF,TRBJ1-1,-,TRBV12-5,TRBD1
TGTGCCACCAGTGATTGGACTAGCGGGAGGTCAGATACGCAGTATTTT,CATSDWTSGRSDTQYF,TRBJ2-3,few,TRBV24-1,TRBD2
TGTGCCAGCTCCATTAGTAGCGGCATGGGCAAAAACATTCAGTACTTC,CASSISSGMGKNIQYF,TRBJ2-4,-,TRBV7-9,-
TGTGCTAGTGGTTTACTTGAGTCAGATACGCAGTATTTT,CASGLLESDTQYF,TRBJ2-3,-,TRBV12-5,-